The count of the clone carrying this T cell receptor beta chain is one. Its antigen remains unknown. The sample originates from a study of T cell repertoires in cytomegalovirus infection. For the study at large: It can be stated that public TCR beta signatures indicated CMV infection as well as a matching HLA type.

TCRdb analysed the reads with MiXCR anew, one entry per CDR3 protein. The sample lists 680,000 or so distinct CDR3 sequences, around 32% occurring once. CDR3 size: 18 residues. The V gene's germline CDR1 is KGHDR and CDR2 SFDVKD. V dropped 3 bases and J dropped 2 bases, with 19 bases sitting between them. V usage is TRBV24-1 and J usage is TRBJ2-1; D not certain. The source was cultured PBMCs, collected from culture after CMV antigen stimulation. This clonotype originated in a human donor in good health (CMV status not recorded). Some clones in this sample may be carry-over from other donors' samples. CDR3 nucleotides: TGTGCCACCAGTGATAATGAATTACGTACATATGCCTACAATGAGCAGTTCTTC. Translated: CATSDNELRTYAYNEQFF.